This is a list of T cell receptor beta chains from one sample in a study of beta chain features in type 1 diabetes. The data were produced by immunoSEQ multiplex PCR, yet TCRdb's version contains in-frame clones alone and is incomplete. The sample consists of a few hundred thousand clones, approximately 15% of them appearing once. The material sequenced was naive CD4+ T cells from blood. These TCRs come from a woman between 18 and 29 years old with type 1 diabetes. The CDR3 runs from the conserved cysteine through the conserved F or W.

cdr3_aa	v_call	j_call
CASTPGGGGLGKNIQYF	TRBV7-9	TRBJ2-4
CAISGGYTF	TRBV10-3	TRBJ1-2
CASSHAGEAGDTQYF	TRBV4-3	TRBJ2-3
CASSPGDRKTQYF	TRBV7-2	TRBJ2-5
CASSSWTGFPPNYGYTF	TRBV28	TRBJ1-2
CASSTSGPYNEQFF	TRBV5-1	TRBJ2-1
CASKGENTEAFF	TRBV14	TRBJ1-1
CAHRDRANYGYTF	TRBV30	TRBJ1-2
CASSSRGGLGEKLFF	TRBV5-4	TRBJ1-4
CASSRTGTSVGEQFF	TRBV11-2	TRBJ2-1
CASSLSGTGNTGELFF	TRBV28	TRBJ2-2
CASSNSGEQYF	TRBV6-5	TRBJ2-7
CASSPGHRGTNTGELFF	TRBV18	TRBJ2-2
CASSPARSRTGELFF	TRBV5-4	TRBJ2-2
CASSLLAASTDTQYF	TRBV5-1	TRBJ2-3
CAISESGVRGLAGANEQFF	TRBV10-3	TRBJ2-1
CAWSVRDRVGTEAFF	TRBV30	TRBJ1-1